This T cell receptor (beta chain) was recorded in a study of response to subunit inactivated influenza vaccine. Study-wide results and caveats: New T cells are recruited in small numbers by each seasonal influenza vaccination, according to the authors' suggestion.

V was clipped by 6 bases and J by 0 bases; unmatched bases: 15. The CDR3 runs 18 residues. This clonotype was seen only once. Its cognate antigen is unknown. TCRdb reprocessed the RT-PCR reads via MiXCR and lists one record per CDR3 protein. The repertoire includes 550,000 to 600,000 distinct CDR3 sequences, about an eighth of them detected once, and 10% to 13% sits in the top ten. The chain uses TRBV23-1 and TRBJ2-7; 9 nucleotides align to TRBD1. TRBV23-1 is an ORF, with its function uncertain. The material was PBMCs from blood, obtained on the day of vaccination. This receptor was obtained from a man in his fifties who received an inactivated influenza vaccine. This CDR3 reads CASSPPRQGVRSSYEQYF. DNA for the CDR3: TGCGCCAGCAGCCCCCCCCGACAGGGGGTAAGGAGCTCCTACGAGCAGTACTTC.